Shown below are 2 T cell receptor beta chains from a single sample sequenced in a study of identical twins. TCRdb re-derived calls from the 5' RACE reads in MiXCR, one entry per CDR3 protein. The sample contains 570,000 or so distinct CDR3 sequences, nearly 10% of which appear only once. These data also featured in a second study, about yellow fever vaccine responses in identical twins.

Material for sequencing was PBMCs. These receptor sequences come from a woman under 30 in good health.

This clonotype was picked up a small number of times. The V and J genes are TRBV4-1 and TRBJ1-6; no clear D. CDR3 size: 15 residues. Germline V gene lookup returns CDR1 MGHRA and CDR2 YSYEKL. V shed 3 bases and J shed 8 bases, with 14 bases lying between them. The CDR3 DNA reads TGCGCCAGCAGCCAGGAGTCCGGACCCTATTCACCCCTCCACTTT. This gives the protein CASSQESGPYSPLHF.

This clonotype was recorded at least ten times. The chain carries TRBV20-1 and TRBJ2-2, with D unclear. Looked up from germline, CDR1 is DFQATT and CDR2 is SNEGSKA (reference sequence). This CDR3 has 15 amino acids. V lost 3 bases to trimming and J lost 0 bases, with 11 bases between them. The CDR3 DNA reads TGCAGTGCTAGCACTTCCTACGCGAACACCGGGGAGCTGTTTTTT. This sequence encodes CSASTSYANTGELFF.